The 22 T cell receptor beta chains below all came from one sample that was sequenced in a study of OX40 agonist ivuxolimab in advanced cancers. Generated by immunoSEQ multiplex PCR, the TCRdb table keeps only in-frame clones and is missing some. The sample lists under 45,000 clones; approximately 80% were seen once. The material sequenced was CD4+ or CD8+ T cells sorted from blood, taken in a trial of the OX40 agonist ivuxolimab. All receptors derive from an adult with an advanced solid tumor such as melanoma, head and neck, liver or kidney cancer.

This sequence joins TRBV5-4 and TRBJ1-2, with D tentatively TRBD1 (6 bases). Trimming left V 0 bases short and J 8 bases short, with 14 bases between. The CDR3 covers 14 residues. The germline gives CDR1 SGHNT, CDR2 YYREEE (reference sequence). This CDR3 is CASSLAGALGGYTF. CDR3 coding DNA: TGTGCCAGCAGCTTGGCAGGGGCTTTGGGCGGCTACACCTTC. Looking up the rest from reference TRBV5-4 and TRBJ1-2 gives the full variable domain: ETGVTQSPTHLIKTRGQQVTLRCSSQSGHNTVSWYQQALGQGPQFIFQYYREEENGRGNFPPRFSGLQFPNYSSELNVNALELDDSALYLCASSLAGALGGYTFGSGTRLTVV.

The CDR3 nucleotides are TGTGCCAGCAGGCTCTCCCACTTAGCCAAAAACATTCAGTACTTC. This sequence encodes CASRLSHLAKNIQYF. The chain links TRBV6-1 to TRBJ2-4; D is uncertain. The V and J ends lost 6 bases and 0 bases respectively, with 12 bases between them. The CDR3 loop spans 15 amino acids. Per germline, CDR1 MNHNS and CDR2 SASEGT.

The chain employs TRBV10-3 and TRBJ1-1; D not certain. Trimming pared 11 bases from V and 6 bases from J, leaving 22 bases between. This CDR3 spans 14 amino acids. CDR1 is ENHRY, CDR2 SYGVKD, per germline. CDR3 amino acids: CASLLSFTQPEAFF. CDR3 sequence (DNA): TGTGCCTCCCTTTTGTCTTTTACACAGCCTGAAGCTTTCTTT.

The chain carries TRBV29-1 and TRBJ2-7; maybe TRBD1 (6 bases). CDR1 and CDR2 (germline): SQVTM, ANQGSEA. CDR3 length: 12 residues. Trimming took off 4 bases at V and 2 bases at J, with 9 bases between the two ends. CDR3 in amino acids: CSVATGTYEQYF. CDR3 nucleotide sequence: TGCAGCGTTGCTACAGGGACCTACGAGCAGTACTTC.

This chain joins TRBV2 and TRBJ1-3; TRBD1 might be the D (5 bases). The CDR3 contains 19 residues. Trimming removed 4 bases at V and 0 bases at J, with 22 bases between. Germline CDR1 SNHLY, CDR2 FYNNEI. CDR3 protein: CASSGPPSGTIGSGNTIYF. The CDR3 region has the DNA TGTGCCAGCAGTGGACCTCCTTCGGGGACTATTGGCTCTGGAAACACCATATATTTT.

V is TRBV28 and J is TRBJ2-2; 9 bases agree with TRBD1. The germline V gene has CDR1 MDHEN and CDR2 SYDVKM. V lost 4 bases and J lost 6; bases outside the gene matches: 12. This CDR3 comprises 17 residues. The CDR3 sequence: CASSSGRWDREAGELFF. The CDR3 nucleotides are TGTGCCAGCAGTTCCGGGCGGTGGGACAGGGAGGCCGGGGAGCTGTTTTTT. The whole variable domain, remainder taken from reference TRBV28 and TRBJ2-2, is DVKVTQSSRYLVKRTGEKVFLECVQDMDHENMFWYRQDPGLGLRLIYFSYDVKMKEKGDIPEGYSVSREKKERFSLILESASTNQTSMYLCASSSGRWDREAGELFFGEGSRLTVL.

The chain employs TRBV4-1 and TRBJ1-4; weak D call: TRBD1 (6 bases). V shed 0 bases and J shed 7 bases, with 9 bases lying between them. This CDR3 has 14 amino acids. Germline CDR1 is MGHRA and CDR2 is YSYEKL. The CDR3 loop is CASSQDRRGEKLFF. CDR3 bases: TGCGCCAGCAGCCAAGATCGCAGGGGTGAAAAACTGTTTTTT.

This clone was counted only a few times. The chain has TRBV2 and TRBJ2-4; TRBD1 might be the D (5 bases). The germline gives CDR1 SNHLY, CDR2 FYNNEI. CDR3 length: 16 residues. Trimming cost V 3 bases and J 0 bases, with 12 bases left between them. CDR3 DNA: TGTGCCAGCAGTGAGGAGTCAGGGATAGCCAAAAACATTCAGTACTTC. Protein: CASSEESGIAKNIQYF.

This chain uses TRBV18 with TRBJ2-1; 10 nucleotides line up with TRBD2. The ends lost 3 bases at V and 7 bases at J; junction bases unmatched: 6. The length of the CDR3 is 15 residues. Germline lookup yields CDR1 KGHSH and CDR2 LQKENI. The CDR3 here is CASSPIAGGLNEQFF. The DNA for the CDR3 is TGTGCCAGCTCACCTATAGCGGGGGGTCTGAATGAGCAGTTCTTC.

This clone was seen once. The rearrangement uses TRBV6-5 and TRBJ1-1; D may be TRBD1 (5 bases). This CDR3 comprises 16 residues. Germline values: CDR1 MNHEY, CDR2 SVGAGI. V lost 2 bases to trimming and J lost 1 base, with 14 bases between them. CDR3 protein: CASSYLRAAKNTEAFF. Written as DNA, the CDR3 is TGTGCCAGCAGTTACCTCAGGGCAGCCAAGAACACTGAAGCTTTCTTT.

This clone was picked up one time. The chain uses TRBV2 and TRBJ1-4; 11 positions match TRBD1. CDR3 length equals 15 residues. The germline gives CDR1 SNHLY, CDR2 FYNNEI. Germline trimming cut 7 bases from V and 3 bases from J; bases unmatched to any gene: 4. CDR3 sequence reads: CASTRTGGPNEKLFF. DNA for the CDR3: TGTGCCAGCACCAGGACAGGGGGCCCTAATGAAAAACTGTTTTTT.

The chain has TRBV5-1 and TRBJ1-1, with 7 bases that match TRBD1. The junction had 7 bases not matched to a gene; V was cut back by 7 bases and J by 1 base. CDR1 and CDR2 from the germline V gene are SGHRS and YFSETQ. The CDR3 extends over 14 amino acids. The CDR3: CASGPTGRNTEAFF. The CDR3 coding sequence is TGCGCCAGCGGACCGACAGGGAGGAACACTGAAGCTTTCTTT.

As DNA, the CDR3 is TGTGCCTGGAGTGCACCGGTCGTGGGACTACCCCTCTCCAATGAGCAGTTCTTC. It specifies CAWSAPVVGLPLSNEQFF. The chain joins TRBV30 to TRBJ2-1, with 7 bases that match TRBD2. CDR3 length: 18 residues. Germline V gives CDR1 GTSNPN, CDR2 SVGIG (reference sequence). J was trimmed by 6 bases and V by 1 base; bases with no gene match: 18.

V and J are TRBV7-6 and TRBJ2-6; D gene ambiguous. The CDR3 has 15 amino acids. The germline V gene has CDR1 SGHVS and CDR2 FNYEAQ. V dropped 5 bases and J dropped 0 bases, with 8 bases sitting between them. CDR3 in amino acids: CASSQLSSGANVLTF. The CDR3 region has the DNA TGTGCCAGCAGCCAGCTGAGCTCTGGGGCCAACGTCCTGACTTTC.

The chain carries TRBV2 and TRBJ1-1; D not resolved. The CDR3 runs to 12 residues. Trimming stripped 7 bases from V and 6 bases from J, with 12 bases between. The germline V gene encodes CDR1 SNHLY and CDR2 FYNNEI. CDR3 DNA sequence: TGTGCCAGCACCCGGTTTTTGGCTGAAGCTTTCTTT. It encodes CASTRFLAEAFF.

The chain has TRBV7-6 and TRBJ2-7; 7 bases align to TRBD2. The CDR3 covers 14 residues. V gave up 7 bases and J gave up 4 bases; unmatched junction bases: 10. Per the germline V gene, CDR1 is SGHVS and CDR2 is FNYEAQ. The CDR3 here is CASTPGGGEYEQYF. DNA for the CDR3: TGTGCCAGCACCCCCGGCGGGGGTGAGTACGAGCAGTACTTC.

This chain connects TRBV5-4 to TRBJ2-1, with 7 nucleotides matching TRBD2. The CDR3 loop spans 17 amino acids. V was clipped by 0 bases and J by 2 bases; unmatched bases: 8. In germline, CDR1 is SGHNT, CDR2 YYREEE (reference sequence). The CDR3, as DNA: TGTGCCAGCAGCTTGGTCGGGGCTAGCGGCACCTACAATGAGCAGTTCTTC. The encoded protein is CASSLVGASGTYNEQFF.

This clone has a handful of counts. V and J are TRBV9 and TRBJ1-1; the match to TRBD1 covers 7 bases. Germline CDR1 SGDLS, CDR2 YYNGEE. CDR3 length: 11 residues. V was pared by 3 bases and J by 8 bases, with 1 base of the junction left unmatched. CDR3 in DNA: TGTGCCAGCAGCGAGGGACAGGAAGCTTTCTTT. It is translated as CASSEGQEAFF. The full variable domain, with the rest looked up from reference TRBV9 and TRBJ1-1, is DSGVTQTPKHLITATGQRVTLRCSPRSGDLSVYWYQQSLDQGLQFLIQYYNGEERAKGNILERFSAQQFPDLHSELNLSSLELGDSALYFCASSEGQEAFFGQGTRLTVV.

The chain recombines TRBV5-1 with TRBJ2-5; possibly TRBD1 for D (5 bases). There are 13 residues in the CDR3. The V end was cut by 4 bases, the J end by 5 bases, with 12 bases between. Germline values: CDR1 SGHRS, CDR2 YFSETQ. The CDR3 sequence is CASSLLTVETQYF. In DNA, the CDR3 is TGCGCCAGCAGCCTCCTGACAGTCGAGACCCAGTACTTC.

The CDR3 protein is CASGNYYEQYF. For the CDR3, the DNA is TGCGCCAGCGGAAACTACTACGAGCAGTACTTC. The chain couples TRBV10-1 to TRBJ2-7; D is unclear. V lost 8 bases, J lost 3 bases, and 8 bases lay in between. CDR1 is WNHNN and CDR2 is SYGVQD in the germline V gene (reference sequence). The CDR3 is 11 amino acids.

The gene calls are TRBV18 and TRBJ1-3; D unclear. Germline CDR1 reads KGHSH; CDR2 reads LQKENI. V lost 4 bases and J 0 bases, leaving 10 bases between the germline ends. The CDR3 spans 15 residues. The CDR3 reads CASSLDPSSGNTIYF. The CDR3, as DNA: TGTGCCAGCTCACTCGACCCAAGCTCTGGAAACACCATATATTTT.

This sequence joins TRBV4-2 and TRBJ2-3; 7 bases fit TRBD1. Unmatched junction bases numbered 2, after V lost 1 base and J lost 4 bases. Germline V gene data show CDR1 as LGHNA and CDR2 as YNFKEQ. The CDR3 is made up of 14 amino acids. The CDR3 DNA is TGTGCCAGCAGCCAAGGAGGGGGCCCAGATACGCAGTATTTT. Its protein is CASSQGGGPDTQYF.